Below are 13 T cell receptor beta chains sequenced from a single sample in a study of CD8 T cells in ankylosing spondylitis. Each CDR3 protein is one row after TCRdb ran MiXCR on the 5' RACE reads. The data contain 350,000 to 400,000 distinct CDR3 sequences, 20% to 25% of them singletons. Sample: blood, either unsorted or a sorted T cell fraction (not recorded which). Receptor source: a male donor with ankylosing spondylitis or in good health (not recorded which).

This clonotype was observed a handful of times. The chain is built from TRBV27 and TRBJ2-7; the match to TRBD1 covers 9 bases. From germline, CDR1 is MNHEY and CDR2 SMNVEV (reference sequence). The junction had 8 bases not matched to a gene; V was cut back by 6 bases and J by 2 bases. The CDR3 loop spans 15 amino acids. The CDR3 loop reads CASRPGGQGTYEQYF. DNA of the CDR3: TGTGCCAGCAGACCAGGGGGACAGGGTACCTACGAGCAGTACTTC.

The CDR3: CSARGGASYEQYF. In DNA form, the CDR3 reads TGCAGTGCTAGGGGGGGCGCCTCCTACGAGCAGTACTTC. The rearrangement links TRBV20-1 to TRBJ2-7; perhaps D is TRBD1 or TRBD2 (6 bases each). Trimming took 3 bases from V and 0 from J, leaving 9 bases between them. CDR1 is DFQATT and CDR2 is SNEGSKA in the germline V gene (reference sequence). The CDR3 totals 13 residues.

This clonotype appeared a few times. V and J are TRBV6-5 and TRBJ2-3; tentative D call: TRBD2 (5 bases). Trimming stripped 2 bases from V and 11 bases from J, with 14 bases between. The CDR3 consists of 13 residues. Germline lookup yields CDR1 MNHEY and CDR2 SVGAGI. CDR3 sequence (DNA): TGTGCCAGCAGTTACCGAGGGCTCGAAGGGCAGTATTTT. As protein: CASSYRGLEGQYF.

The CDR3 loop is CASSEATQYF. The CDR3 nucleotides are TGTGCCAGCAGCGAGGCTACGCAGTATTTT. This chain connects TRBV7-9 to TRBJ2-3; D gene unclear. The CDR3 has 10 residues. Germline CDR1 SEHNR, CDR2 FQNEAQ (reference sequence). The V end lost 5 bases, the J end lost 8 bases, and 5 bases lay between the germline ends.

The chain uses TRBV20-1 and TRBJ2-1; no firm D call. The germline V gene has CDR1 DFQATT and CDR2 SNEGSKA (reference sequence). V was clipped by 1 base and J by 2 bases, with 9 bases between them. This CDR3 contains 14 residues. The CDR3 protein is CSARGGITYNEQFF. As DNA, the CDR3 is TGCAGTGCTAGAGGTGGAATCACCTACAATGAGCAGTTCTTC.

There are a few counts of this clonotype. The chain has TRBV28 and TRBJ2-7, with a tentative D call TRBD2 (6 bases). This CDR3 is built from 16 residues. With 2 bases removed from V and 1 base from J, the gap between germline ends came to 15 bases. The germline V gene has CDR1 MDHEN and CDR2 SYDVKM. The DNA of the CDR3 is TGTGCCAGCAGTTTACCAAGGCGGAGGGGTTCCTACGAGCAGTACTTC. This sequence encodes CASSLPRRRGSYEQYF.

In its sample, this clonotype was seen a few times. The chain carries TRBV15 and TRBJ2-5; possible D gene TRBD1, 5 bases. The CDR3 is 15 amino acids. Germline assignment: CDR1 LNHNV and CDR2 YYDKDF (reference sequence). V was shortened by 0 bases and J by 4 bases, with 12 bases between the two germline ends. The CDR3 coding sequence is TGTGCCACCAGCAGAGATCGCACAGGACGAGAGACCCAGTACTTC. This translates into CATSRDRTGRETQYF. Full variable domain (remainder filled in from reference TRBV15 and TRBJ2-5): DAMVIQNPRYQVTQFGKPVTLSCSQTLNHNVMYWYQQKSSQAPKLLFHYYDKDFNNEADTPDNFQSRRPNTSFCFLDIRSPGLGDTAMYLCATSRDRTGRETQYFGPGTRLLVL.

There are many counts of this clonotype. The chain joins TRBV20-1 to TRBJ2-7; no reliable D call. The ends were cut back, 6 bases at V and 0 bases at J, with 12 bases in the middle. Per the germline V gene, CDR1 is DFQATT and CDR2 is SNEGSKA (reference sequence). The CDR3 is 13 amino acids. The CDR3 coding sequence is TGCAGTGCCCAAGGCCACATCTCCTACGAGCAGTACTTC. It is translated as CSAQGHISYEQYF.

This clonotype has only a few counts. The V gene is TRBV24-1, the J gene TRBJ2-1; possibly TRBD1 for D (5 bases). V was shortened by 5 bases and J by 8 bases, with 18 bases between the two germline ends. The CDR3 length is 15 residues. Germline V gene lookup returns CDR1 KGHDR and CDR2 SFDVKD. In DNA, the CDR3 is TGTGCCACCAGTGGTGGTCAGGGCTTCGACGATGAGCAGTTCTTC. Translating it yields CATSGGQGFDDEQFF.

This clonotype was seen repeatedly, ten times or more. The DNA of the CDR3 is TGCGCCAGCAGCCTCGACAGGGTCTACGAGCAGTACTTC. It yields the protein CASSLDRVYEQYF. The chain joins TRBV4-1 to TRBJ2-7, with 7 bases that match TRBD1. CDR1 is MGHRA and CDR2 is YSYEKL in the germline V gene. The CDR3 is made up of 13 amino acids. V dropped 4 bases and J dropped 3; count of bases not matched to a gene: 3.

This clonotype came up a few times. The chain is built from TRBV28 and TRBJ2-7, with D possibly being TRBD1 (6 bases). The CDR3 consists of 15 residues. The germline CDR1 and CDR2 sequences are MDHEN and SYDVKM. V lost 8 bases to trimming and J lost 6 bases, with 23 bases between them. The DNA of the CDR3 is TGTGCCAGCTCACTTTCCGAGGGGGAATGGGGCGAGCAGTACTTC. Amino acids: CASSLSEGEWGEQYF.

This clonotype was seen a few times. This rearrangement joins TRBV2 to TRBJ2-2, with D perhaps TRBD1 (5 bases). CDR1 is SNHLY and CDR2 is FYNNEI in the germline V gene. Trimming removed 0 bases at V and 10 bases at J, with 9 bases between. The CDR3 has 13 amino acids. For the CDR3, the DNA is TGTGCCAGCAGTGAAGCTTGGGGCGAGGAGCTGTTTTTT. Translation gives CASSEAWGEELFF.

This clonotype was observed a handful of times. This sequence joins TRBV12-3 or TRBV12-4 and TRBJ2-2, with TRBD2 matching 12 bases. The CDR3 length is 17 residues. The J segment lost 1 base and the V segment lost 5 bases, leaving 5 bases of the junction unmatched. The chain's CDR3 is CASSPGLAGLNTGELFF. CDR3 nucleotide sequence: TGTGCCAGCAGTCCAGGACTAGCGGGGCTGAACACCGGGGAGCTGTTTTTT.